Listed below are T cell receptor beta chains from one sample, sequenced in a study of CD8 T cells in ankylosing spondylitis. TCRdb used MiXCR to reprocess the 5' RACE reads, holding one entry per CDR3 protein. There are 150,000 to 200,000 distinct CDR3 sequences in the sample; 15% to 20% occur only once, and over 7% lies in the top ten. The sample taken for sequencing was blood, either unsorted or a sorted T cell fraction (not recorded which). The source of these receptors is a male donor with ankylosing spondylitis or in good health (not recorded which). Both conserved end residues are part of each CDR3. The D gene is left open where the match is weak. Clone size is given for some rows only: seen once, a few or many times, or a class if the clone is expanded.

j_gene,len,d_gene,abundance,v_gene,CDR3aa,CDR3nt
TRBJ2-7,17,TRBD2,many,TRBV5-1,CASSQGLAAVSGSEQYF,TGCGCCAGCAGCCAAGGACTAGCGGCCGTTTCAGGCTCCGAGCAGTACTTC
TRBJ1-2,15,NA,many,TRBV5-1,CASSLAGVGSYGYTF,TGCGCCAGCAGCTTGGCCGGGGTGGGGAGCTATGGCTACACCTTC
TRBJ1-1,12,NA,NA,TRBV29-1,CSGTWGDTEAFF,TGCAGCGGGACGTGGGGGGACACTGAAGCTTTCTTT
TRBJ1-4,11,NA,NA,TRBV2,CASRPAEKLFF,TGTGCCAGCAGACCGGCGGAAAAACTGTTTTTT
TRBJ2-2,16,NA,NA,TRBV6-1,CASSTSGHLNTGELFF,TGTGCCAGCTCCACCTCGGGACACCTGAACACCGGGGAGCTGTTTTTT
TRBJ2-7,13,NA,few,TRBV29-1,CSVVAGANDEQYF,TGCAGCGTGGTGGCAGGGGCCAATGACGAGCAGTACTTC
TRBJ2-2,14,NA,many,TRBV5-1,CASSFGTYTGELFF,TGCGCCAGCAGCTTTGGGACTTACACCGGGGAGCTGTTTTTT
TRBJ2-7,15,NA,NA,TRBV5-4,CASSSGMAGFWEQYF,TGTGCCAGCAGCTCTGGGATGGCGGGGTTTTGGGAGCAGTACTTC
TRBJ2-2,15,NA,NA,TRBV29-1,CSVGGLLLNTGELFF,TGCAGCGTTGGGGGGTTACTATTGAACACCGGGGAGCTGTTTTTT
TRBJ1-5,13,NA,NA,TRBV15,CATATYSNQPQHF,TGTGCCACCGCGACGTATAGCAATCAGCCCCAGCATTTT
TRBJ1-2,13,NA,many,TRBV5-1,CASSLYRDYGYTF,TGCGCCAGCAGCCTTTATCGTGACTATGGCTACACCTTC
TRBJ2-2,18,NA,NA,TRBV23-1,CASNTTPDRSGDTGELFF,TGCGCCAGCAATACAACCCCCGACAGGAGCGGGGACACCGGGGAGCTGTTTTTT
TRBJ2-3,15,NA,NA,TRBV20-1,CSATALKRSTDTQYF,TGCAGTGCTACCGCCCTTAAGCGGAGCACAGATACGCAGTATTTT
TRBJ2-7,15,NA,many,TRBV5-1,CASSLGLATHYEQYF,TGCGCCAGCAGCTTGGGGCTAGCTACTCACTACGAGCAGTACTTC
TRBJ1-1,12,NA,NA,TRBV28,CASSYRVAEAFF,TGTGCCAGCAGTTACAGGGTTGCTGAAGCTTTCTTT
TRBJ1-5,12,NA,many,TRBV28,CASNQGSRPQHF,TGTGCCAGCAATCAGGGGTCTCGGCCCCAGCATTTT
TRBJ1-2,16,NA,many,TRBV5-6,CASSLLGQKGNYGYTF,TGTGCCAGCAGCTTGCTAGGCCAGAAAGGGAACTATGGCTACACCTTC
TRBJ1-1,11,NA,many,TRBV5-1,CASSLGAGAFF,TGCGCCAGCAGCTTGGGTGCGGGTGCTTTCTTT
TRBJ2-1,12,TRBD2,NA,TRBV20-1,CSVGSGRYEQFF,TGCAGTGTAGGTAGCGGGAGGTATGAGCAGTTCTTC
TRBJ2-3,12,NA,many,TRBV28,CASSPAPRAQYF,TGTGCCAGCAGTCCCGCCCCTCGCGCGCAGTATTTT
TRBJ2-5,16,NA,NA,TRBV7-2,CASSLESAVGGETQYF,TGTGCCAGCAGCTTAGAGTCAGCGGTTGGGGGAGAGACCCAGTACTTC
TRBJ2-7,16,NA,many,TRBV5-1,CASSFGGVKNSYEQYF,TGCGCCAGCAGCTTTGGAGGGGTCAAAAACTCCTACGAGCAGTACTTC
TRBJ2-2,14,NA,few,TRBV12-3/TRBV12-4,CASKGNTATGELFF,TGTGCCAGCAAGGGTAATACGGCCACCGGGGAGCTGTTTTTT
TRBJ1-5,16,TRBD1,NA,TRBV5-1,CASSPGTGISNQPQHF,TGCGCCAGCAGCCCAGGGACAGGGATCAGCAATCAGCCCCAGCATTTT
TRBJ2-7,13,TRBD2,NA,TRBV29-1,CSALGTSSYEQYF,TGCAGCGCGCTGGGGACTAGCTCATACGAGCAGTACTTC
TRBJ2-3,17,TRBD2,many,TRBV5-1,CASSFLPVAGETDTQYF,TGCGCCAGCAGCTTCCTCCCGGTAGCGGGAGAAACAGATACGCAGTATTTT
TRBJ2-7,15,TRBD2,NA,TRBV28,CASRTGLAPTYEQYF,TGTGCCAGCAGGACGGGACTAGCGCCTACCTACGAGCAGTACTTC
TRBJ2-7,13,NA,many,TRBV20-1,CSAPGSISYEQYF,TGCAGTGCCCCGGGATCCATCTCCTACGAGCAGTACTTC
TRBJ2-6,15,NA,NA,TRBV2,CASSVGSSGANVLTF,TGTGCCAGCAGTGTGGGTAGCTCTGGGGCCAACGTCCTGACTTTC
TRBJ2-2,13,NA,many,TRBV12-3/TRBV12-4,CASSFAGTGELFF,TGTGCCAGCAGTTTTGCGGGAACCGGGGAGCTGTTTTTT
TRBJ1-1,15,NA,many,TRBV3-1,CASSQGTVQNTEAFF,TGTGCCAGCAGCCAAGGGACAGTCCAGAACACTGAAGCTTTCTTT
TRBJ2-3,13,NA,many,TRBV20-1,CSARGSLRDTQYF,TGCAGTGCTAGAGGTTCGCTCAGAGATACGCAGTATTTT
TRBJ2-7,15,TRBD1,many,TRBV5-6,CASSFPGQGFHEQYF,TGTGCCAGCAGTTTCCCAGGACAGGGGTTCCACGAGCAGTACTTC
TRBJ1-1,14,NA,many,TRBV5-1,CASSPDRMNTEAFF,TGCGCCAGCAGCCCGGACAGAATGAACACTGAAGCTTTCTTT
TRBJ1-5,11,NA,NA,TRBV24-1,CAITSNQPQHF,TGTGCCATCACTAGCAATCAGCCCCAGCATTTT
TRBJ2-3,11,NA,many,TRBV20-1,CSARDTDTQYF,TGCAGTGCTAGGGACACAGATACGCAGTATTTT
TRBJ2-3,14,NA,many,TRBV10-3,CAITPGLFTDTQYF,TGTGCCATCACTCCGGGGCTGTTCACAGATACGCAGTATTTT
TRBJ2-1,18,TRBD2,many,TRBV11-1,CASSLEGSGSLAYNEQFF,TGTGCCAGCAGCTTAGAGGGTAGCGGGAGTTTAGCCTACAATGAGCAGTTCTTC
TRBJ2-3,15,TRBD2,NA,TRBV5-1,CASSLRRENTDTQYF,TGCGCCAGCAGCTTGCGGCGGGAGAACACAGATACGCAGTATTTT
TRBJ2-2,10,NA,many,TRBV20-1,CSARAVELFF,TGCAGTGCTAGGGCCGTGGAGCTGTTTTTT
TRBJ2-1,15,NA,few,TRBV7-9,CASKTRPSSYNEQFF,TGTGCCAGCAAGACACGACCGAGCTCCTACAATGAGCAGTTCTTC
TRBJ2-1,15,TRBD2,few,TRBV20-1,CSARKSGLAYNEQFF,TGCAGTGCCCGAAAATCGGGACTAGCATACAATGAGCAGTTCTTC
TRBJ1-5,13,NA,few,TRBV7-3,CASSSGGREPQHF,TGTGCCAGCAGCTCCGGGGGTCGGGAGCCCCAGCATTTT
TRBJ2-5,14,NA,few,TRBV20-1,CSALDRLAQETQYF,TGCAGTGCCCTAGACAGGCTGGCCCAAGAGACCCAGTACTTC
TRBJ1-1,14,NA,many,TRBV5-1,CASSFGGSGTEAFF,TGCGCCAGCAGCTTTGGGGGCAGTGGAACTGAAGCTTTCTTT
TRBJ2-3,15,NA,many,TRBV12-3/TRBV12-4,CASSRRPGRTDTQYF,TGTGCCAGCAGCCGGCGACCGGGACGCACAGATACGCAGTATTTT
TRBJ2-6,15,NA,few,TRBV5-1,CASSLSRSGANVLTF,TGCGCCAGCAGCTTGTCGCGCTCTGGGGCCAACGTCCTGACTTTC
TRBJ1-3,16,TRBD1,NA,TRBV7-9,CASSPGTAEIGNTIYF,TGTGCCAGCAGCCCAGGGACAGCCGAAATTGGAAACACCATATATTTT
TRBJ2-7,11,NA,many,TRBV10-2,CASRSIDEQYF,TGCGCCAGCAGATCCATAGACGAGCAGTACTTC
TRBJ1-6,15,TRBD1,many,TRBV10-2,CASSDVGGRSSPLHF,TGCGCCAGCAGTGATGTAGGGGGCCGAAGTTCACCCCTCCACTTT
TRBJ1-5,13,NA,NA,TRBV6-1,CASTSTLSQPQHF,TGTGCCAGCACCTCGACACTTTCCCAGCCCCAGCATTTT
TRBJ2-7,14,NA,NA,TRBV28,CATSRAVLPGEQYF,TGTGCCACCTCGCGGGCAGTCCTCCCTGGCGAGCAGTACTTC
TRBJ2-1,16,TRBD2,NA,TRBV5-1,CASSSTSGGPPVEQFF,TGCGCCAGCAGCTCGACTTCGGGAGGGCCTCCGGTTGAGCAGTTCTTC
TRBJ1-4,10,NA,NA,TRBV28,CASLGEKLFF,TGTGCCAGTCTAGGGGAAAAACTGTTTTTT
TRBJ1-5,13,NA,NA,TRBV19,CASSRRGRQPQHF,TGTGCCAGTAGTAGGCGGGGCCGTCAGCCCCAGCATTTT